Listed below are T cell receptor beta chains from one sample, sequenced in a study of blood T cell repertoires in COVID-19. Some clones are missing from TCRdb's copy, which holds only in-frame ones; the method was immunoSEQ multiplex PCR. The top ten clones hold about 0.83% of a sample with approximately 400,000 clones, 90% to 95% of them seen once. Sequencing used PBMCs or T cells enriched from blood (not recorded which). These receptor sequences come from a woman in her thirties or forties who had been exposed to COVID-19. The CDR3 runs from the conserved cysteine through the conserved F or W. D genes are given only for firm matches. Clone size is given for some rows only: seen once, a few or many times, or a class if the clone is expanded.

J gene | clone size | D gene | V gene | CDR3 DNA | CDR3 protein
TRBJ2-5 | NA | TRBD1 | TRBV6-2/TRBV6-3 | TGTGCCAGCAGTCCAATACAGGGGGCAGGGGAGACCCAGTACTTC | CASSPIQGAGETQYF
TRBJ1-1 | once | NA | TRBV19 | TGTGCCAGTAGTATAGATTTTTCCGGACTCGAAGCTTTCTTT | CASSIDFSGLEAFF
TRBJ2-1 | NA | NA | TRBV5-4 | TGTGCCAGCAGCTTGGGTCACCTAAACAATGAGCAGTTCTTC | CASSLGHLNNEQFF
TRBJ2-2 | NA | NA | TRBV7-2 | TGTGCCAGCACCCCGACTGTCCCACCGGGGAACGGGGAGCTGTTTTTT | CASTPTVPPGNGELFF
TRBJ1-4 | NA | NA | TRBV18 | TGTGCCAGCTCACGGGGGGGCGAAGAAAAACTGTTTTTT | CASSRGGEEKLFF
TRBJ2-7 | NA | NA | TRBV7-8 | TGTGCCAGCAGCTTGGCCCAGGCCCCCTACGAGCAGTACTTC | CASSLAQAPYEQYF
TRBJ2-2 | NA | NA | TRBV7-2 | TGTGCCAGCAGCCGACTCACCGGGGAGCTGTTTTTT | CASSRLTGELFF
TRBJ1-1 | once | NA | TRBV12-3/TRBV12-4 | TGTGCCAGCAGTTTAGCCCTCACTGAAGCTTTCTTT | CASSLALTEAFF
TRBJ2-5 | NA | TRBD2 | TRBV5-4 | TGTGCCAGCAGCCTAGGGGACTATATGGGAGAGACCCAGTACTTC | CASSLGDYMGETQYF
TRBJ1-2 | NA | NA | TRBV14 | TGTGCCAGCAGCCTTAGAGATTTAAACTATGGCTACACCTTC | CASSLRDLNYGYTF
TRBJ2-7 | NA | NA | TRBV20-1 | TGCAGTGCTAGAGGAGCCTACGAGCAGTACTTC | CSARGAYEQYF
TRBJ1-6 | NA | TRBD1 | TRBV9 | TGTGCCAGCAGCGACGGGACAGGGGACTCACCCCTCCACTTT | CASSDGTGDSPLHF
TRBJ1-1 | once | NA | TRBV20-1 | TGCAGTGCTATTCGGGGGATAGCTTTCTTT | CSAIRGIAFF
TRBJ2-3 | NA | NA | TRBV18 | TGTGCCAGCTCACCGTACGGGGGGCCTACAGATACGCAGTATTTT | CASSPYGGPTDTQYF
TRBJ1-4 | NA | NA | TRBV20-1 | TGCAGTGCACAACGAAATGAAAAACTGTTTTTT | CSAQRNEKLFF
TRBJ1-1 | NA | NA | TRBV30 | TGTGCCTGGAGTCCGGATTCAAACCGAGGGGCTTTCTTT | CAWSPDSNRGAFF
TRBJ1-1 | once | TRBD1 | TRBV5-1 | TGCGCCAGCAGCGTACAGGGGGAAGCTTTCTTT | CASSVQGEAFF
TRBJ2-5 | NA | NA | TRBV29-1 | TGCAGCGTTGAAATCAGGGGATGGGACGGGGAGACCCAGTACTTC | CSVEIRGWDGETQYF
TRBJ1-1 | NA | TRBD1 | TRBV29-1 | TGCAGCGTTGAAGAGGGGGACAGAACTGAAGCTTTCTTT | CSVEEGDRTEAFF
TRBJ2-1 | once | TRBD2 | TRBV20-1 | TGCAGTGCTAGTCGGACTAGCGGCTACAATGAGCAGTTCTTC | CSASRTSGYNEQFF
TRBJ2-5 | NA | NA | TRBV18 | TGTGCCAGCTCACCATCCCTATCAGAGACCCAGTACTTC | CASSPSLSETQYF
TRBJ2-5 | NA | NA | TRBV28 | TGTGCCAGCAGGAAACGCGGACAGTTTCTTGGAACCCAGTACTTC | CASRKRGQFLGTQYF
TRBJ2-2 | NA | TRBD2 | TRBV7-9 | TGTGCCAGCAGAGCCCGCGAGACTAGCTATTATAAGGGGACCGGGGAGCTGTTTTTT | CASRARETSYYKGTGELFF
TRBJ1-2 | NA | NA | TRBV9 | TGTGCCAGCAGCGTAGGTACAGGACCCTATGGCTACACCTTC | CASSVGTGPYGYTF
TRBJ2-2 | NA | TRBD1 | TRBV7-6 | TGTGCCAGCAGCTACGGGGGACAGGGGAACACCGGGGAGCTGTTTTTT | CASSYGGQGNTGELFF
TRBJ1-1 | NA | NA | TRBV24-1 | TGTGCCACCAGTGGTTCGGTCAACACTGAAGCTTTCTTT | CATSGSVNTEAFF
TRBJ1-4 | NA | TRBD1 | TRBV6-6 | TGTGCCAGCAGTTACGGCGGACAGGGGGAGAGAGAAAAACTGTTTTTT | CASSYGGQGEREKLFF
TRBJ1-1 | NA | NA | TRBV5-1 | TGCGCCAGCAGCTTTGGGTTGGGAGGGATGAACACTGAAGCTTTCTTT | CASSFGLGGMNTEAFF
TRBJ1-1 | NA | NA | TRBV10-3 | TGTGCCATCAGTGACTACAGACCCGAAGCTTTCTTT | CAISDYRPEAFF
TRBJ2-1 | NA | TRBD1 | TRBV27 | TGTGCCAGCAGGGGGACAGGGGTTCGGGAGTTCTTC | CASRGTGVREFF
TRBJ2-6 | NA | NA | TRBV5-1 | TGCGCCAGCAGCTTGGGGGCGAGGGCTGGGGCCAACGTCCTGACTTTC | CASSLGARAGANVLTF
TRBJ2-2 | once | TRBD2 | TRBV4-3 | TGCGCCAGCAACGAAGCGGGAAGGATCACCGGGGAGCTGTTTTTT | CASNEAGRITGELFF
TRBJ1-4 | once | TRBD1 | TRBV7-2 | TGTGCCAGCAGCTTACGCAACCGACAGGGGCAAACTAATGAAAAACTGTTTTTT | CASSLRNRQGQTNEKLFF
TRBJ1-4 | NA | NA | TRBV27 | TGTGCCAGCAGCACAAAAGGCGGGGGAAAACTGTTTTTT | CASSTKGGGKLFF
TRBJ2-5 | NA | TRBD1 | TRBV24-1 | TGTGCCACCAGTGATTTCAGGGGGCAGACCCAGTACTTC | CATSDFRGQTQYF
TRBJ1-6 | NA | NA | TRBV18 | TGTGCCAGCTCACCAAACAGCAATTCACCCCTCCACTTT | CASSPNSNSPLHF
TRBJ2-7 | NA | NA | TRBV7-9 | TGTGCCAGCAGCTCCGAAGATCCTCCGACAGCCAGATACGAGCAGTACTTC | CASSSEDPPTARYEQYF
TRBJ2-3 | NA | TRBD1 | TRBV5-4 | TGTGCCAGCAGCAGGGACCGGGACAGGGCCCCCCTTAGTACAGATACGCAGTATTTT | CASSRDRDRAPLSTDTQYF
TRBJ1-1 | NA | TRBD1 | TRBV6-4 | TGTGCCAGCAGAAGACAGGGGAACACTGAAGCTTTCTTT | CASRRQGNTEAFF
TRBJ1-2 | once | NA | TRBV2 | TGTGCCAGCAGTGAAACGGCTAACTATGGCTACACCTTC | CASSETANYGYTF
TRBJ1-1 | NA | NA | TRBV30 | TGTGCCTGGAGGACACTTTTGAACACTGAAGCTTTCTTT | CAWRTLLNTEAFF
TRBJ1-5 | NA | NA | TRBV19 | TGTGCCAGTAGTATTAGGGTTCAGGGGTACGATCAGCCCCAGCATTTT | CASSIRVQGYDQPQHF
TRBJ1-1 | NA | NA | TRBV5-6 | TGTGCCAGCAGCTTGGAGAAAGACCCAGAAGCGGACACTGAAGCTTTCTTT | CASSLEKDPEADTEAFF
TRBJ1-4 | NA | NA | TRBV18 | TGTGCCAGCTCACCGTCGGACAGTCTGGTTTTT | CASSPSDSLVF
TRBJ1-5 | NA | NA | TRBV19 | TGTGCCAGTAGTATTGGTAGGAGGAATCAGCCCCAGCATTTT | CASSIGRRNQPQHF
TRBJ2-7 | NA | TRBD2 | TRBV7-2 | TGTGCCAGCAGCTTACATCTAGCGGGGACATACGAGCAGTACTTC | CASSLHLAGTYEQYF
TRBJ1-3 | NA | NA | TRBV5-1 | TGCGCCAGCAGCTTGGAGCTGACAGTCTCTGGAAACACCATATATTTT | CASSLELTVSGNTIYF
TRBJ1-6 | NA | NA | TRBV21-1 | TGTGCCATCCTCAGTGGTGGTTCACCCCTCCACTTT | CAILSGGSPLHF
TRBJ1-5 | NA | TRBD1 | TRBV5-5 | TGTGCCAGCAGCTTGGGGGGTTTCTGGGACAGCAGCAATCAGCCCCAGCATTTT | CASSLGGFWDSSNQPQHF
TRBJ1-1 | NA | NA | TRBV3-1/TRBV3-2 | TGTGCCAGCAGCTCCTCCTCAGGGGTTTCTGACACTGAAGCTTTCTTT | CASSSSSGVSDTEAFF
TRBJ1-1 | NA | TRBD1 | TRBV7-3 | TGTGCCAGTCGACAGGGGGCAGGCACTGAAGCTTTCTTT | CASRQGAGTEAFF
TRBJ2-3 | once | TRBD2 | TRBV7-3 | TGTGCCAGCAGTCGCGGCGGGAGGACTAGCACAGATACGCAGTATTTT | CASSRGGRTSTDTQYF
TRBJ2-7 | NA | TRBD1 | TRBV5-6 | TGTGCCAGCAGCAGGGACAGGGGTGTCCACGAGCAGTACTTC | CASSRDRGVHEQYF
TRBJ2-7 | once | TRBD2 | TRBV2 | TGTGCCAGCAGTGTCACTCCCGGGACGGGAGGCTACGAGCAGTACTTC | CASSVTPGTGGYEQYF
TRBJ1-3 | NA | NA | TRBV5-1 | TGCGCCAGCAGCTTGTGGGGGGAAAGCTCTGGAAACACCATATATTTT | CASSLWGESSGNTIYF
TRBJ2-7 | NA | NA | TRBV5-6 | TGTGCCAGCAGCTGGAGGAAGGCCGGCTCCTACGAGCAGTACTTC | CASSWRKAGSYEQYF
TRBJ1-6 | NA | NA | TRBV27 | TGTGCCAGCAGTTTCCAGAGACAGGCCAGAACTAATTCACCCCTCCACTTT | CASSFQRQARTNSPLHF
TRBJ2-1 | once | NA | TRBV27 | TGTGCCAGCAGTTCCCCCATGATCACACAGAACAATGAGCAGTTCTTC | CASSSPMITQNNEQFF